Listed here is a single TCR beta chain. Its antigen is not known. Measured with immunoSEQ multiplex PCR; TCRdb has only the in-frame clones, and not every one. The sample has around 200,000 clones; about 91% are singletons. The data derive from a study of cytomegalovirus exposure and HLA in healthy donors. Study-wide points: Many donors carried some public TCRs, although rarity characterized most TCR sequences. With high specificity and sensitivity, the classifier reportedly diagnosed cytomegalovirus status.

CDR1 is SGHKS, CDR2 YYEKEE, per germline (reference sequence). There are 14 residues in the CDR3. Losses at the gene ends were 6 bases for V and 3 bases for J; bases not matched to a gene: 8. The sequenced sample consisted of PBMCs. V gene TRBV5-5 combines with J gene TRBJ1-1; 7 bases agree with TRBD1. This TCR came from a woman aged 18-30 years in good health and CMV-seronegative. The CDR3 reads CASIFTGAYTEAFF. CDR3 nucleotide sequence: TGTGCCAGCATTTTCACAGGGGCTTACACTGAAGCTTTCTTT.